A selection of T cell receptor beta chains follows, all from one sample in a study of blood T cell repertoires in COVID-19. Profiled with immunoSEQ multiplex PCR; TCRdb holds only in-frame clones, not every one. The sample lists 110,000 or so clones, over 75% seen once, with under 3% in the top ten. Sample: peripheral blood. These receptors were obtained from a human donor in a cohort sampled during active COVID-19. Both conserved end residues are part of each CDR3. Fields, in order: D gene, J gene, clone size, V gene, CDR3 DNA, CDR3 protein. The D gene is left open where the match is weak. Size values are once, few and many counts, or a class for expanded clones, and some rows have none.

D: .; J: TRBJ2-7; size: .; V: TRBV5-6; DNA: TGTGCCAGCAGCCCGGACAGTGGCTACGAGCAGTACTTC; CDR3: CASSPDSGYEQYF
D: .; J: TRBJ1-2; size: .; V: TRBV6-1; DNA: TGTGCCAGCAGTGACAGGTCGAATCAGGGCTACACCTTC; CDR3: CASSDRSNQGYTF
D: TRBD1; J: TRBJ1-5; size: .; V: TRBV10-3; DNA: TGTGCCATCAGTGAGTCTCTGACAGGGAGTCCCTTTTTCAATCAGCCCCAGCATTTT; CDR3: CAISESLTGSPFFNQPQHF
D: TRBD1; J: TRBJ2-5; size: .; V: TRBV14; DNA: TGTGCCAGCAGCTTGCCCGGGACAGGGGTTGAGACCCAGTACTTC; CDR3: CASSLPGTGVETQYF
D: TRBD1; J: TRBJ1-2; size: .; V: TRBV3-1/TRBV3-2; DNA: TGTGCCAGCAGCCGACAGGGGGCGCTTCGCGGCTACACCTTC; CDR3: CASSRQGALRGYTF
D: TRBD1; J: TRBJ1-2; size: once; V: TRBV10-3; DNA: TGTGCCATCAGTGAAGGAACAGGGGAGTTTGGCTACACCTTC; CDR3: CAISEGTGEFGYTF
D: TRBD1; J: TRBJ1-2; size: once; V: TRBV4-1; DNA: TGCGCCAGCAGCCCCGAGACAGGGAGGAACTATGGCTACACCTTC; CDR3: CASSPETGRNYGYTF
D: .; J: TRBJ1-3; size: once; V: TRBV19; DNA: TGTGCCAGTATTCGGAGGGACGGTGAGGGAAACACCATATATTTT; CDR3: CASIRRDGEGNTIYF
D: .; J: TRBJ1-5; size: few; V: TRBV4-1; DNA: TGCGCCAGCAGCCAAGGTGGGACACGACGGCCCCAGCATTTT; CDR3: CASSQGGTRRPQHF
D: .; J: TRBJ1-2; size: .; V: TRBV6-5; DNA: TGTGCCAGCAGTTTCCGGAGGTATGGCTACACCTTC; CDR3: CASSFRRYGYTF
D: TRBD2; J: TRBJ2-7; size: .; V: TRBV27; DNA: TGTGCCAGCAGTTTAGGGGCTAGCGGGTTCTACGAGCAGTACTTC; CDR3: CASSLGASGFYEQYF
D: .; J: TRBJ2-3; size: once; V: TRBV2; DNA: TGTGCCAGCAGTGCGGCAGCGGGTAGCACAGATACGCAGTATTTT; CDR3: CASSAAAGSTDTQYF
D: TRBD1; J: TRBJ1-2; size: .; V: TRBV20-1; DNA: TGCAGTGCTAGTACCTGGACAGGGGGCGCCGATGGCTACACCTTC; CDR3: CSASTWTGGADGYTF
D: TRBD1; J: TRBJ1-2; size: .; V: TRBV29-1; DNA: TGCAGCGTTGAAGCGACAGGGGCCCTAGCTAACTATGGCTACACCTTC; CDR3: CSVEATGALANYGYTF
D: .; J: TRBJ2-1; size: .; V: TRBV10-2; DNA: TGCGCCAGCAGTGATTTCCAGGGGTCAGGGAATGAGCAGTTCTTC; CDR3: CASSDFQGSGNEQFF
D: .; J: TRBJ2-1; size: .; V: TRBV11-1; DNA: TGTGCCAGCAGCTTAGCGCCCGACTTGAATGAGCAGTTCTTC; CDR3: CASSLAPDLNEQFF
D: TRBD1; J: TRBJ1-4; size: .; V: TRBV10-3; DNA: TGTGCCATCAAGGACAGGGGGCGCAGCGCTAATGAAAAACTGTTTTTT; CDR3: CAIKDRGRSANEKLFF
D: .; J: TRBJ1-4; size: .; V: TRBV6-6; DNA: TGTGCCAGCAGTTACAGCGGGGAAAAACTGTTTTTT; CDR3: CASSYSGEKLFF
D: TRBD2; J: TRBJ2-1; size: .; V: TRBV27; DNA: TGTGCCAGCAGTTCCGGGACTAGGGTTATCAATGAGCAGTTCTTC; CDR3: CASSSGTRVINEQFF